This T cell receptor (beta chain) was sequenced in a study of T cell responses to AZD1222 COVID-19 vaccine (dated by TCRdb to the early 2020s). With respect to the entire study: A total of 230 to 250 trial participants underwent TCR sequencing, of whom some 210 received two doses of AZD1222 and about 25 received two doses of the MenACWY control vaccine. Enrollment into the trials was organized by age into subgroups of 18-55, 56-69 and 70-plus years, and those subgroups contained about 160, 30 and 59 TCR-sequenced participants, respectively.

Explained via the paper, the time point label denotes: baseline before first vaccination. The vaccinee samples were drawn from two UK trials, COV001 and COV002, one of which was a single-blind randomized controlled phase 2/3 trial testing AZD1222 (ChAdOx1 nCoV-19) in healthy adults. For TCRbeta chain sequencing, PBMC samples from trial participants were taken at day 0 and at day 28 after the second dose. From V the trimming removes 8 bases and from J it removes 6 bases, while the gene matches leave 13 bases of the junction unaccounted for. The germline V gene (reference sequence) provides CDR1 LNHDA and CDR2 SQIVND. The CDR3 has 15 amino acids, counting the end cysteine and phenylalanine. Here the CDR3 DNA is all that survives: 45 bases in frame from base 1. The CDR3 regions of human TCRbeta chains were analyzed by immunosequencing. In the paper's pipeline: TCRs in the repertoires were compared against a reference library of SARS-CoV-2-specific TCRs that had been generated with the MIRA antigen-specificity platform. Breadth was defined as the fraction of unique TCRs that were SARS-CoV-2-associated, and depth was defined as the fraction of total T cells that were SARS-CoV-2-associated. Using the MIRA data, each spike-specific TCR was mapped to the spike region that the TCR reacts to and placed in a CD4 or CD8 class. Log10-transformed breadth and depth values were compared by one-way ANOVA with Sidak's multiple comparisons tests. TCRdb took over this immuneACCESS table, retaining in-frame rearrangements with V and J assigned. Such tables are incomplete; in checked studies, under half of the missing clones stem from an unresolved V gene, and the remainder is unexplained. That table furnishes V, J and clone size, whereas the DNA furnished D and trimming. The sample table records some 150,000 clones. The ten largest clones capture 2% to 2.5% of the sample.

About this clone: This receptor's antigen is unknown.

Overall study outcomes, separate from this receptor: Because no day 14 peak-response samples were available, repertoires were characterized only after the peak T cell response. The 56-69-year group was small, and its depth increase did not reach significance, likely because of low power. Nearly half of unique spike-specific TCRs reportedly recognized epitopes outside regions mutated in the B.1.351 and B.1.1.7 variants. The vaccine-associated CD4 TCRs covered the entire spike protein, and the dominant responses fell in regions 160-218 and 743-854. Only six AZD1222 recipients were SARS-CoV-2 seropositive at baseline, limiting conclusions about previously exposed vaccinees. Participants were mostly white British, with more females than males. The authors suggested clonal diversity may have been underestimated. A significant rise in spike-specific TCR breadth and depth was observed after two AZD1222 doses relative to day 0 and relative to MenACWY recipients.

The clonotype was recovered from an adult in good health. Sequencing was performed on peripheral blood. In this chain, TRBV19 is recombined with TRBJ2-7; 10 junctional bases match TRBD1. The DNA sequence is TGTGCCAGTCGGCCCAGGGGGACAGGGGTCCGCGAGCAGTACTTC. Translation gives CASRPRGTGVREQYF. Reference TRBV19 and TRBJ2-7 genes cover what lies past the CDR3, so the full variable domain is DGGITQSPKYLFRKEGQNVTLSCEQNLNHDAMYWYRQDPGQGLRLIYYSQIVNDFQKGDIAEGYSVSREKKESFPLTVTSAQKNPTAFYLCASRPRGTGVREQYFGPGTRLTVT.